This TCR beta chain was documented in a study of cytomegalovirus exposure and HLA in healthy donors. Primers: 60 Vbeta forward and 13 Jbeta reverse. The data were produced by immunoSEQ multiplex PCR, yet TCRdb's version contains in-frame clones alone and is incomplete. The repertoire holds about 120,000 clones, with under 80% as singletons. The ends were cut back, 5 bases at V and 5 bases at J, with 9 bases in the middle. CDR3 length: 12 amino acids. Looked up from germline, CDR1 is SEHNR and CDR2 is FQNEAQ (reference sequence). Study outcomes and limitations: Trimming of TCR beta V- and J-genes showed a link, identified in a later analysis, to a missense DCLRE1C variant.

Details on this clone: Its antigen is currently unknown.

The receptor comes from a man in his sixties in good health and CMV-seropositive. Sequencing used PBMCs. V usage is TRBV7-9 and J usage is TRBJ2-5; D is unclear. The CDR3: CASSTYSETQYF. The CDR3 DNA reads as TGTGCCAGCAGCACGTACAGCGAGACCCAGTACTTC.